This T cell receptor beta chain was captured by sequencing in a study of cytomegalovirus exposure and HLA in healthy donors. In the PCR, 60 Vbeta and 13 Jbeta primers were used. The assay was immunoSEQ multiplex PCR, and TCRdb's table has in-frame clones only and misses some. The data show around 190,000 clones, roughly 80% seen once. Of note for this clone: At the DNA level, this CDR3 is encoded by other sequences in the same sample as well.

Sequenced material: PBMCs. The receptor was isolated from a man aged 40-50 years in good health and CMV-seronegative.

The CDR3 reads CASSIAGETQYF. In nucleotides, the CDR3 is TGTGCCAGTAGTATAGCCGGAGAGACCCAGTACTTC. This sequence joins TRBV19 and TRBJ2-5; D unresolved. Germline CDR1 and CDR2: LNHDA and SQIVND (reference sequence). Trimming took 1 base from V and 4 from J, leaving 4 bases between them. The CDR3 contains 12 residues.